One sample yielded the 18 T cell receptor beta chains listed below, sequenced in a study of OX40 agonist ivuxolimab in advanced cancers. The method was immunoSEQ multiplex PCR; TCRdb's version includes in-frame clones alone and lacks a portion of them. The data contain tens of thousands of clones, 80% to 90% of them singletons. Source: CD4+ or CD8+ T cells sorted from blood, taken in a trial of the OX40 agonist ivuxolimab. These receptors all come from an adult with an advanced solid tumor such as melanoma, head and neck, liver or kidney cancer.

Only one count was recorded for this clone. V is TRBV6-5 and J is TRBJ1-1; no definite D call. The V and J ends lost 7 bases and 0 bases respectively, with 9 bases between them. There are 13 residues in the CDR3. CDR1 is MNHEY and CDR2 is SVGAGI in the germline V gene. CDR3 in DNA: TGTGCCAGCAACTTACAGCTGAACACTGAAGCTTTCTTT. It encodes CASNLQLNTEAFF.

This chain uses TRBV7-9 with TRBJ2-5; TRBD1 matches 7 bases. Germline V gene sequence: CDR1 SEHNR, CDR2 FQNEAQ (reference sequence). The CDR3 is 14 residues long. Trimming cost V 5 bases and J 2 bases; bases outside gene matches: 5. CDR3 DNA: TGTGCCAGCAGCCCCTCGGGACAGCAAGAGACCCAGTACTTC. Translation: CASSPSGQQETQYF.

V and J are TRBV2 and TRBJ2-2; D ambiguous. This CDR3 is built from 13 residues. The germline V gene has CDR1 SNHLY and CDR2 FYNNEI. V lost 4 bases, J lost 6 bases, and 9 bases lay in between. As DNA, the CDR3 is TGTGCCAGCAGTGTAAATTGGCCCGGGGAGCTGTTTTTT. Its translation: CASSVNWPGELFF. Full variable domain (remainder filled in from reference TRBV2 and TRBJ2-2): EPEVTQTPSHQVTQMGQEVILRCVPISNHLYFYWYRQILGQKVEFLVSFYNNEISEKSEIFDDQFSVERPDGSNFTLKIRSTKLEDSAMYFCASSVNWPGELFFGEGSRLTVL.

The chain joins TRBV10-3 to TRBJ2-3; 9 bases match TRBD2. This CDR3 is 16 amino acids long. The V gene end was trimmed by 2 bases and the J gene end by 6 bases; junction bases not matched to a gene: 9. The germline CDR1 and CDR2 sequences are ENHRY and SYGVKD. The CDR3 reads CAISEKAGGAVDTQYF. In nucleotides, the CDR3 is TGTGCCATCAGTGAGAAGGCGGGAGGGGCTGTTGATACGCAGTATTTT.

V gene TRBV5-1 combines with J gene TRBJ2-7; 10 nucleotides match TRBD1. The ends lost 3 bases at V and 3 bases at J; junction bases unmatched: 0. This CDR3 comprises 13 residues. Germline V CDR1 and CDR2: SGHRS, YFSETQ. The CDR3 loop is CASSWDRGYEQYF. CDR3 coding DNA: TGCGCCAGCAGCTGGGACAGGGGCTACGAGCAGTACTTC.

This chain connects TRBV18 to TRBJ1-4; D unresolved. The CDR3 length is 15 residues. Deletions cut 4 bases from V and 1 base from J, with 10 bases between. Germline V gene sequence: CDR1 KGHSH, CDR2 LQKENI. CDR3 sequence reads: CASSRELGTNEKLFF. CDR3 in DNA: TGTGCCAGCTCACGTGAGTTGGGAACTAATGAAAAACTGTTTTTT.

The CDR3, as DNA: TGCGCCAGCAGCCAAAGAAGCACCGGGACAGGGTATGAAAAACTGTTTTTT. Its translation: CASSQRSTGTGYEKLFF. The gene calls are TRBV4-1 and TRBJ1-4; TRBD1 agrees at 9 bases. CDR3 size: 17 residues. Germline CDR1 MGHRA, CDR2 YSYEKL. V trimming: 2 bases; J trimming: 6 bases; junction bases outside the gene matches: 10.

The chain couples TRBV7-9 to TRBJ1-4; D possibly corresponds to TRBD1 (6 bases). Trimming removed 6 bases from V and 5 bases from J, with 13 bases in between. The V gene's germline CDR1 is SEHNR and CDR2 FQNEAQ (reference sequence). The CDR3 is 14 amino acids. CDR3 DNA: TGTGCCAGCAGGGGGGGCGGAATCAATGAAAAACTGTTTTTT. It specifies CASRGGGINEKLFF.

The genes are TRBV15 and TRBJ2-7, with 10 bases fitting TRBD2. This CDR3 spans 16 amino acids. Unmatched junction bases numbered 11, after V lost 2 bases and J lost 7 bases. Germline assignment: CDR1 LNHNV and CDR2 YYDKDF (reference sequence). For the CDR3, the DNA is TGTGCCACCAGCAGATCCCCGTCAGCGGGAGGGATTGAGCAGTACTTC. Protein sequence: CATSRSPSAGGIEQYF.

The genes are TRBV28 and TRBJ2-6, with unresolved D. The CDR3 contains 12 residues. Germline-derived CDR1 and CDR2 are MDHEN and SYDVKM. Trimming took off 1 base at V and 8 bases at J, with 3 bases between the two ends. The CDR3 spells CASSLLPNVLTF. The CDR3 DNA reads TGTGCCAGCAGTTTATTGCCCAACGTCCTGACTTTC.

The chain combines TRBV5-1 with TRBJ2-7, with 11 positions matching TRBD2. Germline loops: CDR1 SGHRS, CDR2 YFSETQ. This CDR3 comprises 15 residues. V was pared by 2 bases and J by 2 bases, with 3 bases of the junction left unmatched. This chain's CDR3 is CASSFGTSGPYEQYF. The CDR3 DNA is TGCGCCAGCAGCTTCGGGACTAGCGGACCCTACGAGCAGTACTTC.

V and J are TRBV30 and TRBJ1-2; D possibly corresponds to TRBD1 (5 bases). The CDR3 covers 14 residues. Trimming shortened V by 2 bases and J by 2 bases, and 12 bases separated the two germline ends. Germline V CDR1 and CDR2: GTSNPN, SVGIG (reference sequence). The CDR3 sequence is CAWSSPQGNYGYTF. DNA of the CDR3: TGTGCCTGGAGTTCACCTCAGGGCAACTATGGCTACACCTTC.

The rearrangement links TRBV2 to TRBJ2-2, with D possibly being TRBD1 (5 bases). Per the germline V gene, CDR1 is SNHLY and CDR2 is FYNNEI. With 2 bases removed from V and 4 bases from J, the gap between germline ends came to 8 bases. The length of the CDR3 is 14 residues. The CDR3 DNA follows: TGTGCCAGCAGTGAAAAGGGGTTCACCGGGGAGCTGTTTTTT. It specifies CASSEKGFTGELFF.

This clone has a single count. CDR3 DNA sequence: TGTGCCTGGAGTGCCCCGGGAGGGACCTCCTATGGCTACACCTTC. Translated: CAWSAPGGTSYGYTF. The chain has TRBV30 and TRBJ1-2; possible D gene TRBD1, 5 bases. V shed 1 base and J shed 4 bases, with 16 bases lying between them. Looked up from germline, CDR1 is GTSNPN and CDR2 is SVGIG (reference sequence). The CDR3 consists of 15 residues.

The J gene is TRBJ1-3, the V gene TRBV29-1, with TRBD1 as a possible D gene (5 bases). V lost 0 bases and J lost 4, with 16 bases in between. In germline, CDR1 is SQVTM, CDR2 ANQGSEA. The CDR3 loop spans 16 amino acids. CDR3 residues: CSVEESKGFSGNTIYF. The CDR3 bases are TGCAGCGTTGAAGAATCAAAGGGGTTCTCCGGAAACACCATATATTTT. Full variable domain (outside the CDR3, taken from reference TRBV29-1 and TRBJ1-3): SAVISQKPSRDICQRGTSLTIQCQVDSQVTMMFWYRQQPGQSLTLIATANQGSEATYESGFVIDKFPISRPNLTFSTLTVSNMSPEDSSIYLCSVEESKGFSGNTIYFGEGSWLTVV.

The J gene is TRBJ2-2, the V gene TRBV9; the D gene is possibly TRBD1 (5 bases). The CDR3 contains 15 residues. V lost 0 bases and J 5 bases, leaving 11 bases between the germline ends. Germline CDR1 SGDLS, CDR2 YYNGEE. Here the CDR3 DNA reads TGTGCCAGCAGCGTAGCACAGGATCGTACCGGGGAGCTGTTTTTT. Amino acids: CASSVAQDRTGELFF.

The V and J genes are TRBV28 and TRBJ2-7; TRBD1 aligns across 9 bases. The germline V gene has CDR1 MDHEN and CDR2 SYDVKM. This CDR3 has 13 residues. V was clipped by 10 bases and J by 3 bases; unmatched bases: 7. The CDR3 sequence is CAILGQGLYEQYF. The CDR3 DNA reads TGTGCCATCCTGGGACAGGGCCTCTACGAGCAGTACTTC. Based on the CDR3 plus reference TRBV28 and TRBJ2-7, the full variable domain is DVKVTQSSRYLVKRTGEKVFLECVQDMDHENMFWYRQDPGLGLRLIYFSYDVKMKEKGDIPEGYSVSREKKERFSLILESASTNQTSMYLCAILGQGLYEQYFGPGTRLTVT.

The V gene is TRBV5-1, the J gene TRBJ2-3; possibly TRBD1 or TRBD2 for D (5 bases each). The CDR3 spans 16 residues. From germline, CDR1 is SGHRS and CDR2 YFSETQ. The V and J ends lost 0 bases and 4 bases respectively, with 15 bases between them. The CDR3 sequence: CASSLDGGVKSDTQYF. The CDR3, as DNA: TGCGCCAGCAGCTTGGATGGGGGAGTGAAGTCAGATACGCAGTATTTT.